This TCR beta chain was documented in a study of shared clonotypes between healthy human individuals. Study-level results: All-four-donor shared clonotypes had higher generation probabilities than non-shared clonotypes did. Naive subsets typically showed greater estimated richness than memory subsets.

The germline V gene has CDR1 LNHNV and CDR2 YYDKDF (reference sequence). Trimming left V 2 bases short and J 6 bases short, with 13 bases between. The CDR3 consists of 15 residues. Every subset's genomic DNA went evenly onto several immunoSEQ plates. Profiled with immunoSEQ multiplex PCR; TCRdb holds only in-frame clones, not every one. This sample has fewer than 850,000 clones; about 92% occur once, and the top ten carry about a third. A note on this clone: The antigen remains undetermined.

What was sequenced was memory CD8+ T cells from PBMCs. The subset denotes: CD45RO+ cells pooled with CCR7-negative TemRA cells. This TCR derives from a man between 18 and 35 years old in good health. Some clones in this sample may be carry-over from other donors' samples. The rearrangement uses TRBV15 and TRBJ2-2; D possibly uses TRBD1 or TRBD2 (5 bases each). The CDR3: CATSRPGPGPGELFF. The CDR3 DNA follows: TGTGCCACCAGCAGACCCGGTCCGGGACCCGGGGAGCTGTTTTTT. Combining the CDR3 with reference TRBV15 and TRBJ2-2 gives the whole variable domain DAMVIQNPRYQVTQFGKPVTLSCSQTLNHNVMYWYQQKSSQAPKLLFHYYDKDFNNEADTPDNFQSRRPNTSFCFLDIRSPGLGDTAMYLCATSRPGPGPGELFFGEGSRLTVL.